The 16 T cell receptor beta chains given below trace back to one sample, sequenced in a study of CD8 T cells in Susac syndrome. When the RNA was reverse transcribed, random hexamers were used with an input of about 0.5 to 1 ug. TCRdb re-derived calls from the immunoSEQ multiplex PCR reads in MiXCR, one entry per CDR3 protein. The sample lists about 300,000 distinct CDR3 sequences, around 84% occurring once. Specimen: CD8+ T cells from PBMCs. The receptor source for this set is a human donor with multiple sclerosis.

The chain carries TRBV5-6 and TRBJ1-2; D gene uncertain. CDR3 length: 16 residues. V was pared by 6 bases and J by 4 bases, with 22 bases between. Germline CDR1 is SGHDT and CDR2 is YYEEEE. CDR3 amino acids: CASITKREHRGYGYTF. The CDR3 bases are TGTGCCAGCATCACTAAACGGGAACATCGGGGCTATGGCTACACCTTC.

The chain uses TRBV9 and TRBJ2-2; TRBD2 aligns across 7 bases. The CDR3 is 18 amino acids. Germline V gene data show CDR1 as SGDLS and CDR2 as YYNGEE. J lost 4 bases, V lost 0 bases, and 12 bases had no gene match. CDR3 sequence: CASSVDPRRESPTGELFF. The CDR3 DNA reads as TGTGCCAGCAGCGTAGATCCCCGGCGGGAGTCGCCCACCGGGGAGCTGTTTTTT.

This clonotype was found a few times. This chain connects TRBV6-2 or TRBV6-3 to TRBJ2-3; no clear D. CDR3 length: 14 amino acids. Germline V gene sequence: CDR1 MNHEY, CDR2 SVGEGT. The V end lost 2 bases, the J end lost 0 bases, and 6 bases lay between the germline ends. This CDR3 reads CASSYVPSTDTQYF. CDR3 nucleotides: TGTGCCAGCAGTTACGTGCCGAGCACAGATACGCAGTATTTT.

This sequence joins TRBV15 and TRBJ2-1; D call uncertain. Germline V gene sequence: CDR1 LNHNV, CDR2 YYDKDF (reference sequence). The V end was cut by 8 bases, the J end by 2 bases, with 7 bases between. CDR3 length equals 12 residues. The CDR3 DNA sequence: TGTGCCACCGCGTTTACCTACAATGAGCAGTTCTTC. Translation: CATAFTYNEQFF. Together with reference TRBV15 and TRBJ2-1, the CDR3 gives the full variable domain: DAMVIQNPRYQVTQFGKPVTLSCSQTLNHNVMYWYQQKSSQAPKLLFHYYDKDFNNEADTPDNFQSRRPNTSFCFLDIRSPGLGDTAMYLCATAFTYNEQFFGPGTRLTVL.

This rearrangement joins TRBV6-5 to TRBJ1-4, with a weak D call TRBD1 (5 bases). This CDR3 has 17 residues. V gave up 0 bases and J gave up 4 bases, with 15 bases separating them. Looked up from germline, CDR1 is MNHEY and CDR2 is SVGAGI. The CDR3 nucleotides are TGTGCCAGCAGTTACTCCGCGTTGGGGGGAGTTAATGAAAAACTGTTTTTT. Protein product: CASSYSALGGVNEKLFF.

V usage is TRBV2 and J usage is TRBJ2-2, with TRBD2 as a possible D gene (6 bases). Germline-derived CDR1 and CDR2 are SNHLY and FYNNEI. This CDR3 comprises 15 residues. Trimming took off 10 bases at V and 1 base at J, with 16 bases between the two ends. This CDR3 is CATFGWRENTGELFF. The CDR3, as DNA: TGTGCCACGTTTGGGTGGCGGGAGAACACCGGGGAGCTGTTTTTT.

This chain joins TRBV12-3 or TRBV12-4 and TRBJ2-5; D gene unclear. This CDR3 is 13 amino acids long. The germline V and J ends were trimmed by 6 bases and 5 bases, with 13 bases remaining between them. The CDR3 DNA follows: TGTGCCAGCAGGAGAGTGGTCCAGGAGACCCAGTACTTC. Its translation is CASRRVVQETQYF.

The CDR3 spells CASSPLSSGANVLTF. The CDR3 DNA is TGTGCCAGCAGCCCTTTAAGCTCTGGGGCCAACGTCCTGACTTTC. This chain joins TRBV11-2 and TRBJ2-6; D is unclear. The germline V and J ends were trimmed by 5 bases and 0 bases, with 8 bases remaining between them. Germline CDR1 and CDR2: SGHAT and FQNNGV. This CDR3 has 15 amino acids.

The chain couples TRBV15 to TRBJ2-7; D is ambiguous. The CDR3 contains 13 residues. The V end lost 5 bases, the J end lost 7 bases, and 15 bases lay between the germline ends. Per germline, CDR1 LNHNV and CDR2 YYDKDF (reference sequence). The CDR3 nucleotides read TGTGCCACCAGCCGGTCCCTCGGCCGGGAGCAGTACTTC. Protein product: CATSRSLGREQYF. Filled out from reference TRBV15 and TRBJ2-7, the complete variable domain reads DAMVIQNPRYQVTQFGKPVTLSCSQTLNHNVMYWYQQKSSQAPKLLFHYYDKDFNNEADTPDNFQSRRPNTSFCFLDIRSPGLGDTAMYLCATSRSLGREQYFGPGTRLTVT.

In this sample, this clonotype turned up once. V is TRBV11-2 and J is TRBJ1-5; 11 nucleotides line up with TRBD1. Per germline, CDR1 SGHAT and CDR2 FQNNGV. V dropped 3 bases and J dropped 7; count of bases not matched to a gene: 5. The length of the CDR3 is 15 residues. This CDR3 reads CASSFGQGANQPQHF. CDR3 bases: TGTGCCAGCAGCTTTGGACAGGGGGCTAACCAGCCCCAGCATTTT. The full variable domain, with the rest looked up from reference TRBV11-2 and TRBJ1-5, is EAGVAQSPRYKIIEKRQSVAFWCNPISGHATLYWYQQILGQGPKLLIQFQNNGVVDDSQLPKDRFSAERLKGVDSTLKIQPAKLEDSAVYLCASSFGQGANQPQHFGDGTRLSIL.

This clonotype has just a few counts. The rearrangement joins TRBV7-8 to TRBJ2-7, with D perhaps TRBD1 or TRBD2 (6 bases each). Per the germline V gene, CDR1 is SGHVS and CDR2 is FQNEAQ. V was trimmed by 4 bases and J by 2 bases, leaving 18 bases between them. The CDR3 length is 16 residues. The CDR3 sequence is CASSSPKRGAPYEQYF. CDR3 in DNA: TGTGCCAGCAGCTCCCCGAAGAGGGGGGCTCCCTACGAGCAGTACTTC.

The chain combines TRBV7-9 with TRBJ2-7, with 8 bases identical to TRBD1. CDR3 size: 16 residues. Germline-derived CDR1 and CDR2 are SEHNR and FQNEAQ (reference sequence). Germline trimming cut 4 bases from V and 4 bases from J; bases unmatched to any gene: 12. Here the CDR3 reads CASSSYLTGEEYEQYF. The CDR3 nucleotides are TGTGCCAGCAGCTCCTACTTGACAGGGGAGGAGTACGAGCAGTACTTC.

CDR3 bases: TGTGCCAGCAGTTACTCGACAGATGGAGAACGGGACAGGGTAGTTGGCTACACCTTC. This sequence encodes CASSYSTDGERDRVVGYTF. This chain joins TRBV6-5 and TRBJ1-2; 9 bases map to TRBD1. The length of the CDR3 is 19 residues. Unmatched junction bases numbered 18, after V lost 0 bases and J lost 7 bases. Germline-derived CDR1 and CDR2 are MNHEY and SVGAGI.

The genes are TRBV3-1 and TRBJ2-1, with 10 bases lining up with TRBD2. The CDR3 covers 18 residues. Germline CDR1 reads LGHDT; CDR2 reads YNNKEL (reference sequence). The J segment lost 6 bases and the V segment lost 0 bases, leaving 11 bases of the junction unmatched. CDR3 DNA sequence: TGTGCCAGCAGCCAAGATCGGGGAGCGGGAGGGCCCCCCAATGAGCAGTTCTTC. Encoded protein: CASSQDRGAGGPPNEQFF.

The chain joins TRBV3-1 to TRBJ2-7, with TRBD2 matching over 8 bases. CDR1 is LGHDT and CDR2 is YNNKEL in the germline V gene (reference sequence). The V segment lost 5 bases and the J segment 2 bases; nucleotides outside the gene matches: 2. This CDR3 is 13 amino acids long. The CDR3 DNA is TGTGCCAGCAGCGGACTAGCCGCCTACGAGCAGTACTTC. It is translated as CASSGLAAYEQYF.

The chain carries TRBV28 and TRBJ2-7, with unresolved D. The germline CDR1 and CDR2 sequences are MDHEN and SYDVKM. There are 14 residues in the CDR3. V lost 3 bases and J lost 3, with 12 bases in between. CDR3 in amino acids: CASSLVDENYEQYF. The CDR3 DNA sequence: TGTGCCAGCAGTTTGGTGGATGAGAACTACGAGCAGTACTTC.